The present T cell receptor beta chain was sequenced within a study of regulatory T cells in long-lasting Graves disease (dated by TCRdb to 2020 to 2022). Describing the broader study: Newly diagnosed Graves' disease patients had taken antithyroid drugs for less than 3 months. A total of around 35 samples were covered by TCR sequencing, comprising about 13 persistent and 20 or so newly diagnosed Graves' disease patients. Peripheral blood TCR sequencing and RNA sequencing compared persistent Graves' disease patients with newly diagnosed Graves' disease patients. The study was conducted in China and was registered as a clinical trial.

Trimming takes 2 bases off V and 10 bases off J; junction bases not matched to a gene: 8. Reading from cysteine to phenylalanine, the CDR3 counts 15 amino acids. Only the CDR3 region is kept as DNA, spanning 45 bases read in frame from base 1. The germline V gene yields MNHEY for CDR1 and SVGAGI for CDR2. The time point label corresponds to: newly diagnosed GD, antithyroid drugs for less than 3 months. RNA was extracted from PBMCs in TRIzol for both TCR sequencing and RNA sequencing. The diagnosis of Graves' disease was made according to American Thyroid Association guidelines. Patients for the study were recruited at an endocrinology department in Xi'an, China. From each patient, around 9 milliliters of peripheral blood was collected into an EDTA anticoagulant tube. Ficoll Paque Plus density gradient separation was used to isolate PBMCs, and no further T cell sorting was done. RNA quality was checked with an Agilent 2100 Bioanalyzer and agarose gel, and concentration with a NanoDrop 2000.

The paper's findings and limits, for the study overall: Sequencing and analysis were limited to the TCR beta chain. As a limitation, the authors acknowledged that the small sample size may reduce accuracy. TRBV28, TRBJ1-2 and TRBJ2-5 were preferentially used in persistent disease, while TRBV20-1 and TRBJ2-1 were favored in newly diagnosed disease. More public clonotypes were shared among persistent patients (roughly 2,700) than among newly diagnosed patients (under 1,000). Compared with newly diagnosed patients, persistent Graves' disease patients had lower TCR Shannon entropy and fewer highly expanded clones, which suggests clonal expansion. Only peripheral blood was studied, because thyroid tissue, the primary lesion, was inaccessible.

The library was prepared using multiplex PCR. TCRdb shows the sequencer as Illumina HiSeq 4000. To build TCR beta libraries, CDR3 regions were amplified by Arm-PCR using iRepertoire HTBI primers. Before sequencing, the PCR products went through gel purification. In the original analysis: A total of under 80 TRBV and approximately 15 TRBJ segments were identified across samples and were used for gene usage analysis of CDR3 amino acid clonotypes. COPE and FqMerger were used to merge filtered high-quality paired reads into contigs. BLAST was used to align contigs to the IMGT TRBV, TRBD and TRBJ reference genes, and CDR3 was defined following IMGT. Any clonotype with a frequency above 0.1% was classified as a highly expanded clone. Repertoire diversity was measured by Shannon entropy, and V-J evenness by the Gini coefficient. Public clonotypes were defined as clonotypes shared by more than one individual. TCRdb trimmed public reads at Q25 via fastp, called clones via MiXCR and kept in-frame beta chains. One record per CDR3 amino acid sequence lists the most common genes and DNA. The V and J calls and clone size are TCRdb's, not the authors'. The sample records 400,000 to 500,000 distinct CDR3 sequences, about 17% of which are singletons. In total, the top ten clones hold 20% to 25% of the sample.

This clonotype was counted many times. Its antigen is unknown. No qualities accompany the bases; no much larger clone lies one base away. This sample was shared with a second study, whose subject was T cells in Graves' hyperthyroidism and ophthalmopathy. Per that second paper: Graves' hyperthyroidism was defined as stable when no progression to ophthalmopathy occurred over 18 months of follow-up. Hyperthyroidism patients were newly diagnosed, with disease duration under 2 months, and aged 18 to 65 years. Exclusion was applied to patients with uncontrolled infections, other autoimmune diseases, pregnancy or lactation. Diagnoses were established on the basis of clinical symptoms, serum thyroxine and TRAb, thyroid ultrasound, and orbital computed tomography. A first-round RT-PCR of the TCR CDR3 used the HTBI primer set with the Qiagen OneStep RT-PCR kit. Most expanded thyroid clonotypes (frequency above 0.001) were also detected in blood, suggesting blood repertoires may reflect thyroid immune responses. A 13 V-J signature model separated ophthalmopathy from stable hyperthyroidism, with 87.88% sensitivity and around 84% specificity in cross-validation and 80%/75% in testing. In validation, progression to ophthalmopathy was predicted by the model with 70.59% sensitivity and approximately 78% specificity, a median of 6.5 months before onset. To identify distinguishing TCR V-J signatures, a discovery cohort of about a hundred patients was used, comprising under 45 with Graves' ophthalmopathy and approximately 57 with stable Graves' hyperthyroidism. An independent validation cohort of around 20 hyperthyroidism patients and approximately 16 patients who later progressed to ophthalmopathy tested prospective prediction of ophthalmopathy. The roughly 99 discovery patients were divided at random into training and test sets in a 7:3 ratio. In six Graves' hyperthyroidism patients, the study also compared T-cell repertoires from thyroid tissue with T-cell repertoires from blood. Once sampling was done, hyperthyroidism patients were given methimazole at a starting dose of 30 mg daily, whereas ophthalmopathy patients were given high-dose intravenous methylprednisolone. Libraries were constructed in a second round of multiplex PCR, after which size selection and purification were performed. Paired-end sequencing of the libraries was performed with 100 bp reads on an Illumina HiSeq2000. SOAPnuke was used to process the raw data, throwing out any read that contained adapters or uncalled bases, had a mean Phred below 15, or lacked an exact constant-primer or identifier match. High-quality paired reads were merged with COPE v1.2.5, and unique nucleotide sequences were defined as clonotypes. MiTCR v1.1 was used to align clonotypes to the IMGT TRBV, TRBD and TRBJ reference segments. Only V-J combinations with frequency above 0.0001, covering about 99% of repertoires, were analysed. A TCS score was defined as the ratio between F50 (clonal expansion) and ExV (chaos), using BLOSUM62-based TCRdist between CDR3 peptides within each V-J. Welch's t-statistics and random forest reduced around 520 V-J features to 13, which were used in a naive Bayes classifier (R e1071). No statistical method was used to set the sample size in advance, and investigators knew the group allocation. According to the paper, TCR Vbeta CDR3 sequencing was carried out on approximately 140 peripheral blood samples, which came from more than 40 ophthalmopathy, 75 to 80 hyperthyroidism and approximately 17 progressor patients.

The source is a woman aged 18-30 years with Graves disease. Donor details come from another sample of the same person, matched by shared clones. The sample in question was peripheral blood mononuclear cells (PBMCs), obtained at new diagnosis, from a patient treated with antithyroid drugs. The rearranged chain carries TRBV6-5 and TRBJ1-6; TRBD1 aligns with 7 central bases. The base sequence is TGTGCCAGCAGTTACGACAGGGTGATGGGGTCACCCCTCCACTTT. This encodes CASSYDRVMGSPLHF.